The clone carrying this TCR beta chain was counted once. Its specificity is not known. Germline CDR1 MGHDK, CDR2 SYGVNS. Trimming shortened V by 6 bases and J by 3 bases, and 8 bases separated the two germline ends. The CDR3 spans 12 residues. This entry comes from a study of OX40 agonist ivuxolimab in advanced cancers. For the study at large: Each patient was given ivuxolimab into a vein every 2 weeks, at 0.01 to 10 mg/kg. Participants averaged about 60 years of age (range about 23 to 79) and were around 83% male. Study-level findings and limits: Clonal expansion from baseline to week 6 occurred in both CD4+ and CD8+ T cells.

Libraries were prepared by immunoSEQ multiplex PCR; TCRdb keeps only in-frame clonotypes and omits some of them. The sample yields approximately 74,000 clones, 90% to 95% seen once. The V and J genes are TRBV25-1 and TRBJ2-5, with D unclear. Sequenced material: CD4+ or CD8+ T cells sorted from blood, taken in a trial of the OX40 agonist ivuxolimab. The receptor was isolated from an adult with an advanced solid tumor such as melanoma, head and neck, liver or kidney cancer. For the CDR3, the DNA is TGTGCCAGCAGACGAGAAAAAGAGACCCAGTACTTC. This encodes CASRREKETQYF.